The source of this TCR beta chain is a study of T cell repertoires in cytomegalovirus infection. Points from the study as a whole: There were HLA-C-restricted CMV-specific TCR beta clonotypes dominating the ex vivo response.

This clonotype has just a few counts. Its antigen is as yet unknown. TCRdb re-called the reads through MiXCR, storing one row per CDR3 protein. Of 900,000 to 950,000 distinct CDR3 sequences listed, about a third were seen once; the top ten hold about an eighth. Sequenced here: cultured CD8+ T cells from PBMCs, sampled from culture after CMV antigen stimulation. This clonotype originated in a human donor in good health (CMV status not recorded). Some clones in this sample may be carry-over from other donors' samples.

CDR3 region: CASSPLRDRANTEAFF. CDR3 nucleotides: TGTGCCAGCAGCCCCCTACGAGACAGGGCCAACACTGAAGCTTTCTTT. The gene calls are TRBV6-2 or TRBV6-3 and TRBJ1-1; 7 nucleotides match TRBD1. Germline CDR1 reads MNHEY; CDR2 reads SVGEGT. After removal of 6 bases from V and 2 bases from J, the junction contained 12 bases not matched to a gene. The CDR3 loop spans 16 amino acids.